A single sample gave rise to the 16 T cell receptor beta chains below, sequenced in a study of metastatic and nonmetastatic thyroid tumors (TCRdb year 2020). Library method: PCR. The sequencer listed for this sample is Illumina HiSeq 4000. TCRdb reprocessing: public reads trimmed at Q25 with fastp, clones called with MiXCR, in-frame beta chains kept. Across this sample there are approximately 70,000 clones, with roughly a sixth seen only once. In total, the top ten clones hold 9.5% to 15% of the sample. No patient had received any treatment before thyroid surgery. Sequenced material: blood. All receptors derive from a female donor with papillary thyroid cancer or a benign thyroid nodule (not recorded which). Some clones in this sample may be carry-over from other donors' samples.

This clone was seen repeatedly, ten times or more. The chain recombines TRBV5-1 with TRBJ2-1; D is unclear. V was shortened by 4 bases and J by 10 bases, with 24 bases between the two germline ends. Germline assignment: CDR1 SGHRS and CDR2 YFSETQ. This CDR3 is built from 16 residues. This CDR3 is CASSRSGALELREQFF. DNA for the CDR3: TGCGCCAGCAGCCGTTCAGGTGCTCTGGAGCTTCGGGAGCAGTTCTTC.

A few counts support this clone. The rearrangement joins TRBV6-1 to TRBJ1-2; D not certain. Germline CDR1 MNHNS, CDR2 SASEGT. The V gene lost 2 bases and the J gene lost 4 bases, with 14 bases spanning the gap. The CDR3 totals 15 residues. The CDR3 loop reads CASSERVYSCYGYTF. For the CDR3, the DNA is TGTGCCAGCAGTGAAAGGGTGTATTCGTGCTATGGCTACACCTTC.

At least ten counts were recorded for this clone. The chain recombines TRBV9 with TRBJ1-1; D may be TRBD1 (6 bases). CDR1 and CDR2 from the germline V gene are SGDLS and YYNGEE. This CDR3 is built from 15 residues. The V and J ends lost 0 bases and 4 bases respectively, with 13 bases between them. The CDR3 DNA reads TGTGCCAGCAGCGTAGTGGGGGGGGCGGTCACTGAAGCTTTCTTT. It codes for CASSVVGGAVTEAFF.

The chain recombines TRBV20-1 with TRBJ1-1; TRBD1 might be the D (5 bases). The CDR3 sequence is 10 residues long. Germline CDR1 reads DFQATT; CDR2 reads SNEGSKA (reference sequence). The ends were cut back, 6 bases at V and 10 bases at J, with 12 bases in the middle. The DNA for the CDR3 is TGCAGTGCCCGAGCCGGGGGAGCTTTCTTT. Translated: CSARAGGAFF.

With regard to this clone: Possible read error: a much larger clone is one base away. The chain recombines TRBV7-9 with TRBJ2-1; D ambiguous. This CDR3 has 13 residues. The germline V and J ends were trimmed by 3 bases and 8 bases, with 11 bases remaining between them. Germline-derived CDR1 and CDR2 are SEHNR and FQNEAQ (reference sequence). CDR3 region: CASSLATWYEQFF. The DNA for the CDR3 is TGTGCCAGCAGCTTGGCAACCTGGTATGAGCAGTTCTTC.

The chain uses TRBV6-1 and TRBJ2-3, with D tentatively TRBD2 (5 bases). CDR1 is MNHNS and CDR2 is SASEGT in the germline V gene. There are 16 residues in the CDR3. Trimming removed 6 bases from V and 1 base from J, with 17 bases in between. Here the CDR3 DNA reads TGTGCCAGCAGCCCGCCTCGGCGGGCGGGCACAGATACGCAGTATTTT. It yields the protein CASSPPRRAGTDTQYF.

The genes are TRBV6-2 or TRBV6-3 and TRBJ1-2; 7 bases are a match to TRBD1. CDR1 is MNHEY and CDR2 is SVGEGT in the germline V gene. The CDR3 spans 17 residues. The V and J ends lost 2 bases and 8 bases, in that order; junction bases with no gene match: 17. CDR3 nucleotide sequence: TGTGCCAGCAGTTACCTTAACCCACAGGGGACTGGACTCGGCTACACCTTC. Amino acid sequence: CASSYLNPQGTGLGYTF.

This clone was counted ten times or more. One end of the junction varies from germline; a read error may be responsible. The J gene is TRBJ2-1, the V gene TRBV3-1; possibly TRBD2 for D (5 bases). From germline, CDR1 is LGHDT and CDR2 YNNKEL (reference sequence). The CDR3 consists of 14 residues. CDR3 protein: CASSQLGLYKEQFF. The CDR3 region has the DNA TGTGCCAGCAGCCAACTAGGACTTTACAAAGAGCAGTTCTTC.

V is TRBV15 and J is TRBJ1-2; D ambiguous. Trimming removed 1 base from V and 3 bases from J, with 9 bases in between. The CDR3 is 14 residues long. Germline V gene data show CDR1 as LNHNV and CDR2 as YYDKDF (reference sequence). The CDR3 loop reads CATSRAGGHYGYTF. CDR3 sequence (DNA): TGTGCCACCAGCAGAGCAGGTGGTCACTATGGCTACACCTTC.

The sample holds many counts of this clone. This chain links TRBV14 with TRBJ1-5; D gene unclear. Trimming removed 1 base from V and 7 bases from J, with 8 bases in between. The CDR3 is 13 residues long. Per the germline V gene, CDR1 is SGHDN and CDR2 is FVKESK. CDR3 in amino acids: CASSQGLRQPQHF. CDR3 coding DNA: TGTGCCAGCAGCCAAGGACTTCGGCAGCCCCAGCATTTT.

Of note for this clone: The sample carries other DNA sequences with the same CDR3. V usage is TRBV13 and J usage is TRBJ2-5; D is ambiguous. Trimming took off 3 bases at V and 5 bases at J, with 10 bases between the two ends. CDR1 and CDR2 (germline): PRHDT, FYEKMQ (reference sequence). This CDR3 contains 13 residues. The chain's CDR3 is CASSLQVEETQYF. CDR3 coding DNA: TGTGCCAGCAGCTTGCAGGTGGAGGAGACCCAGTACTTC.

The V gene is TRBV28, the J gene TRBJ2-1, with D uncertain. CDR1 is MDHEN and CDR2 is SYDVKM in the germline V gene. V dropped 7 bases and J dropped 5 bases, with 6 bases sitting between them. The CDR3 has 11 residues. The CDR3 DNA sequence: TGTGCCAGCAACGAGCACAATGAGCAGTTCTTC. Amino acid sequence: CASNEHNEQFF. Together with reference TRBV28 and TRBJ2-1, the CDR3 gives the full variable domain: DVKVTQSSRYLVKRTGEKVFLECVQDMDHENMFWYRQDPGLGLRLIYFSYDVKMKEKGDIPEGYSVSREKKERFSLILESASTNQTSMYLCASNEHNEQFFGPGTRLTVL.

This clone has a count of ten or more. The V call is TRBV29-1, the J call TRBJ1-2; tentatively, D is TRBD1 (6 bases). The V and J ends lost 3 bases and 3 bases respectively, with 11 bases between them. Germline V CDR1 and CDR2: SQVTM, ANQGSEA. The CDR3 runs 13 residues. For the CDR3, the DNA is TGCAGCGTTGACCCCAGGGGAGACTATGGCTACACCTTC. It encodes CSVDPRGDYGYTF.

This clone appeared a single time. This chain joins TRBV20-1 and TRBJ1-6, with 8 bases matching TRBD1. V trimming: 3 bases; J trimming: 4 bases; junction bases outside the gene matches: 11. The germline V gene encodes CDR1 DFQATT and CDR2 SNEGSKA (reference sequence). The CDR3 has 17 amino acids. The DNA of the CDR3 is TGCAGTGCTAGCGGTCCCCGGCAGGGGGCGTATAATTCACCCCTCCACTTT. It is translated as CSASGPRQGAYNSPLHF.

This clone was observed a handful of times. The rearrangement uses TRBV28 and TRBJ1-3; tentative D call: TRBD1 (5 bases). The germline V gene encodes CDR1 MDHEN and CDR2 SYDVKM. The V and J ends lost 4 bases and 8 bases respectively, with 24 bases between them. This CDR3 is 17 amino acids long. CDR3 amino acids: CASSSDGVGRRAHTIYF. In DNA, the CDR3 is TGTGCCAGCAGTTCGGATGGGGTGGGACGGAGAGCTCACACCATATATTTT.

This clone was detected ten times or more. CDR3 protein: CAVRGSGNTIYF. CDR3 DNA sequence: TGTGCCGTCAGGGGCTCTGGAAACACCATATATTTT. This chain links TRBV7-9 with TRBJ1-3, with D perhaps matching TRBD1 (6 bases). V shed 11 bases and J shed 0 bases, with 8 bases lying between them. CDR3 length equals 12 residues. Germline V gene sequence: CDR1 SEHNR, CDR2 FQNEAQ (reference sequence).